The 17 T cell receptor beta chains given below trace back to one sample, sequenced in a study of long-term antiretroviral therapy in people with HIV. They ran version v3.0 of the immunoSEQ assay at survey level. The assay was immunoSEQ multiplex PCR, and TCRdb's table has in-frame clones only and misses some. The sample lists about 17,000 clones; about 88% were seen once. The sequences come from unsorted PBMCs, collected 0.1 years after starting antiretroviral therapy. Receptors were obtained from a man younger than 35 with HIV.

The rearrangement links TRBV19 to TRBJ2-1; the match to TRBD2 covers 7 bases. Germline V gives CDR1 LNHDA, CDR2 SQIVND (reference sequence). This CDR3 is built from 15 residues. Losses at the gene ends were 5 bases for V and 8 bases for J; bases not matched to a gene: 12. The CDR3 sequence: CASSLERDGSYEQFF. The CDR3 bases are TGTGCCAGTAGTCTCGAGCGGGATGGGTCCTATGAGCAGTTCTTC.

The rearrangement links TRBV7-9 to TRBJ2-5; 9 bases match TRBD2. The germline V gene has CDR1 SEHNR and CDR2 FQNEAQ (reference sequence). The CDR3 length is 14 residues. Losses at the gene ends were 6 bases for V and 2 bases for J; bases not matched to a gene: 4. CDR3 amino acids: CASRYAGGQETQYF. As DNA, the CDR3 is TGTGCCAGCAGATACGCGGGGGGGCAAGAGACCCAGTACTTC.

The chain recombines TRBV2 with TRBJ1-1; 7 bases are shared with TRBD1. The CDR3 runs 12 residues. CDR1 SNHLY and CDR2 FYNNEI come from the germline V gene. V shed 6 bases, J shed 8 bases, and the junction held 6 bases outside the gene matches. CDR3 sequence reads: CASRPTGLEAFF. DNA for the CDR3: TGTGCCAGCAGACCGACAGGGTTAGAAGCTTTCTTT.

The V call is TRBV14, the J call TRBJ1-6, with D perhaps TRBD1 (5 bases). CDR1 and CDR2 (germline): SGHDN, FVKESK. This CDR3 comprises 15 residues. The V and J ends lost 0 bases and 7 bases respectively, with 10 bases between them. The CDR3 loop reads CASSQEQVTNSPLHF. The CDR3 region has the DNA TGTGCCAGCAGCCAAGAACAGGTGACAAATTCACCCCTCCACTTT.

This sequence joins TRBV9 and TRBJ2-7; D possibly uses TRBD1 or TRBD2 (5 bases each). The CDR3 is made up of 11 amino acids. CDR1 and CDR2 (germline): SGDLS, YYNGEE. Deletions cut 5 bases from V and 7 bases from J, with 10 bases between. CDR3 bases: TGTGCCAGCAGTGGGGGTGAGGAGCAGTACTTC. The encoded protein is CASSGGEEQYF.

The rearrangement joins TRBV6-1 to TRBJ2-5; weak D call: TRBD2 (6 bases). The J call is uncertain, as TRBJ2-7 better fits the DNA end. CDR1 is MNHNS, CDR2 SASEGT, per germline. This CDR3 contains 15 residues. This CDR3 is CASSAPMGLHYEQYF. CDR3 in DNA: TGTGCCAGCAGTGCCCCAATGGGACTGCATTACGAGCAGTACTTC.

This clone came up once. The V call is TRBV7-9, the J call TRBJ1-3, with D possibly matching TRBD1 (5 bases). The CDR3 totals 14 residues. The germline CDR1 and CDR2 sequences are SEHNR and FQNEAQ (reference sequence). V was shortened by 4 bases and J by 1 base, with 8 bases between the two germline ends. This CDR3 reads CASSSGFSGNTIYF. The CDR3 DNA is TGTGCCAGCAGCTCAGGGTTTTCTGGAAACACCATATATTTT. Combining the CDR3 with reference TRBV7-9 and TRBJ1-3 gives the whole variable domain DTGVSQNPRHKITKRGQNVTFRCDPISEHNRLYWYRQTLGQGPEFLTYFQNEAQLEKSRLLSDRFSAERPKGSFSTLEIQRTEQGDSAMYLCASSSGFSGNTIYFGEGSWLTVV.

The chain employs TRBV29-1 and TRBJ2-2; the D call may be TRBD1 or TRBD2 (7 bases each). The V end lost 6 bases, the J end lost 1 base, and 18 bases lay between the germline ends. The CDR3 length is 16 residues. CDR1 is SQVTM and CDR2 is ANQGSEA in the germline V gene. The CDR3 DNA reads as TGCAGCGTCATCGGGGGGACAGACGAGAACACCGGGGAGCTGTTTTTT. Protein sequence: CSVIGGTDENTGELFF.

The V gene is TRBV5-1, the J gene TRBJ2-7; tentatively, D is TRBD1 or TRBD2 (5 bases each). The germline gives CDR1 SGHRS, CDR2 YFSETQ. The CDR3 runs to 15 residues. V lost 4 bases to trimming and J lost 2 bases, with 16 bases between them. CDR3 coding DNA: TGCGCCAGCAGCCCGGGACCATCGGCGGCCTACGAGCAGTACTTC. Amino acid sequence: CASSPGPSAAYEQYF.

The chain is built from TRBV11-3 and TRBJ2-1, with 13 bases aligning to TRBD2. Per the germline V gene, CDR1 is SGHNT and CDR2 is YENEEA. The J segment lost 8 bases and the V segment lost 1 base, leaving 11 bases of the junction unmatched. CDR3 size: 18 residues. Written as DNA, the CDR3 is TGTGCCAGCAGCTTAGTCGGAGTCGGACTAGCGGGAGATGATGAGCAGTTCTTC. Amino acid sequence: CASSLVGVGLAGDDEQFF.

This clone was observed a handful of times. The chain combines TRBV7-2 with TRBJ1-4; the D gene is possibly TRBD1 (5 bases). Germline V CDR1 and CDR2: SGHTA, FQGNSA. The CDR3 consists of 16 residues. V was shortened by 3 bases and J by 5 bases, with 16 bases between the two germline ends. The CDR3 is CASSFGALRGNEKLFF. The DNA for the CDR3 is TGTGCCAGCAGCTTCGGGGCCCTTAGAGGGAATGAAAAACTGTTTTTT.

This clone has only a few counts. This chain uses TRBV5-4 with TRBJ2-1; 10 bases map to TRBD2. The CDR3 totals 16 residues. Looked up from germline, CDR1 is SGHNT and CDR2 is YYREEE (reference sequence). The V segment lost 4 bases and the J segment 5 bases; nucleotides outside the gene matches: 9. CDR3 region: CASSRLAGLTDNEQFF. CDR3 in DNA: TGTGCCAGCAGCCGACTAGCGGGTTTGACTGACAATGAGCAGTTCTTC.

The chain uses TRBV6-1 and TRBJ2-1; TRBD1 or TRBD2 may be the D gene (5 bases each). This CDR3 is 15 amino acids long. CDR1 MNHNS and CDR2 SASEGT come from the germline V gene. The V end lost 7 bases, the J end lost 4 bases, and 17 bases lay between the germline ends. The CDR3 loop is CASTRMGWGYNEQFF. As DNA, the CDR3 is TGTGCCAGCACGAGGATGGGGTGGGGGTACAATGAGCAGTTCTTC.

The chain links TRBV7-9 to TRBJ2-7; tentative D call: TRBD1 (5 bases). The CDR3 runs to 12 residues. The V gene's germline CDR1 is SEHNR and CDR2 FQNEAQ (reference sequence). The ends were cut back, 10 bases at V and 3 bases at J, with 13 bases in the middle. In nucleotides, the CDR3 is TGTGCCACTACGACAGAAAACTACGAGCAGTACTTC. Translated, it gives CATTTENYEQYF.

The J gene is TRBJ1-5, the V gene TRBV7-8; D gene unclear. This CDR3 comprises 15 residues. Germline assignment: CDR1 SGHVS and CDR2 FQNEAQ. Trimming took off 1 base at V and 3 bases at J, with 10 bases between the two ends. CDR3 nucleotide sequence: TGTGCCAGCAGCTTAGAACAAGGATTCAATCAGCCCCAGCATTTT. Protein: CASSLEQGFNQPQHF.

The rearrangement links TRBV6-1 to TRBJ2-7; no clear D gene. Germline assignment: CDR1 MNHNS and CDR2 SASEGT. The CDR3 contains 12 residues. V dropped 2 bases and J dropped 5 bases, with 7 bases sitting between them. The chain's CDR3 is CASSERQDEQYF. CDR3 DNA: TGTGCCAGCAGTGAAAGGCAGGACGAGCAGTACTTC.

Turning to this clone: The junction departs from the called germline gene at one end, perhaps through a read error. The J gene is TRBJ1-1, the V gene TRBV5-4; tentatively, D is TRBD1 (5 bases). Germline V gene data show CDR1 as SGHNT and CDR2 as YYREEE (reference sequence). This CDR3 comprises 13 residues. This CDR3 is CASTLDTNTEAFF. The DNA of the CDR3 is TGTGCCAGCACCTTGGACACCAACACTGAAGCTTTCTTT.